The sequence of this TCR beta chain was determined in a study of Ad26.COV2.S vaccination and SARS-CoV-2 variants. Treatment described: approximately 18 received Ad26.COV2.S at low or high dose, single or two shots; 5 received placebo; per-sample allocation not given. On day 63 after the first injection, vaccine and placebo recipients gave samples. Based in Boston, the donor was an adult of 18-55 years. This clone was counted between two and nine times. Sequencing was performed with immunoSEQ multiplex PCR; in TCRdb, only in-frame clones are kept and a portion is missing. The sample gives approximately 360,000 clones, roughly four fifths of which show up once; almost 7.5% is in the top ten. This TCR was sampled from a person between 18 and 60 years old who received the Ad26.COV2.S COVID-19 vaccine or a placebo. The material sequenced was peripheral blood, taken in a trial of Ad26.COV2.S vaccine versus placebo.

The CDR3 region is CASSSLRDRGPEAFF. For the CDR3, the DNA is TGTGCCAGCAGCTCTTTGCGGGACAGGGGCCCTGAAGCTTTCTTT. V is TRBV5-4 and J is TRBJ1-1; 10 bases are shared with TRBD1. CDR1 is SGHNT and CDR2 is YYREEE in the germline V gene (reference sequence). The CDR3 runs 15 residues. The junction had 8 bases not matched to a gene; V was cut back by 3 bases and J by 6 bases. The whole variable domain, filled in from reference TRBV5-4 and TRBJ1-1, reads ETGVTQSPTHLIKTRGQQVTLRCSSQSGHNTVSWYQQALGQGPQFIFQYYREEENGRGNFPPRFSGLQFPNYSSELNVNALELDDSALYLCASSSLRDRGPEAFFGQGTRLTVV.